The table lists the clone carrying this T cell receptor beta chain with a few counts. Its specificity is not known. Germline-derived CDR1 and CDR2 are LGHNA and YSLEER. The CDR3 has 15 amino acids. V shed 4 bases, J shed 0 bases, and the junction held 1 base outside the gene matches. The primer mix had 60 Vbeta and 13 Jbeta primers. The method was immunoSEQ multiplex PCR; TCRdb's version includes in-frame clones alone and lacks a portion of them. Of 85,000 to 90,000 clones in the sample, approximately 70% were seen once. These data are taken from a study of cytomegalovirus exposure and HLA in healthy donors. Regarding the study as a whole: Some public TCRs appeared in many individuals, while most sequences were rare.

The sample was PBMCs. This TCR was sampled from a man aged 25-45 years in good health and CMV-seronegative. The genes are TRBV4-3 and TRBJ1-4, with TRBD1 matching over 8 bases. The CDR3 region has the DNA TGCGCCAGCAGCCCGACAGGGGCAACTAATGAAAAACTGTTTTTT. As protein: CASSPTGATNEKLFF.